This T cell receptor (beta chain) is from a study of regulatory T cells in long-lasting Graves disease. Study outcomes and limitations: Favored usage of TRBV28, TRBJ1-2 and TRBJ2-5 was recorded in persistent disease. Only peripheral blood was studied, not thyroid tissue. It was possible that the small sample size reduced accuracy.

Described time point: persistent/refractory GD, antithyroid drugs over 5 years with positive TRAb. With RNA extracted from PBMCs as input, the TCR library was made. Criteria from the American Thyroid Association guidelines were applied to diagnose Graves' disease. This clonotype was seen ten or more times. Its cognate antigen is unknown. Construction of TCR beta libraries relied on iRepertoire HTBI primers and on Arm-PCR targeting CDR3 regions. TCRdb ran MiXCR on the multiplex PCR reads and lists one entry per CDR3 protein. Among about 470,000 distinct CDR3 sequences listed, about a fifth were seen once. The V gene's germline CDR1 is MNHNS and CDR2 SASEGT. This CDR3 comprises 12 residues. V was shortened by 7 bases and J by 5 bases, with 9 bases between the two germline ends.

The genes are TRBV6-1 and TRBJ1-5; D is unclear. This TCR derives from a female donor with Graves disease. Sequencing used peripheral blood mononuclear cells (PBMCs), obtained when the disease was refractory, from a patient treated with antithyroid drugs. CDR3 sequence: CASKVLHQPQHF. The CDR3 DNA follows: TGTGCCAGCAAGGTTCTACATCAGCCCCAGCATTTT.